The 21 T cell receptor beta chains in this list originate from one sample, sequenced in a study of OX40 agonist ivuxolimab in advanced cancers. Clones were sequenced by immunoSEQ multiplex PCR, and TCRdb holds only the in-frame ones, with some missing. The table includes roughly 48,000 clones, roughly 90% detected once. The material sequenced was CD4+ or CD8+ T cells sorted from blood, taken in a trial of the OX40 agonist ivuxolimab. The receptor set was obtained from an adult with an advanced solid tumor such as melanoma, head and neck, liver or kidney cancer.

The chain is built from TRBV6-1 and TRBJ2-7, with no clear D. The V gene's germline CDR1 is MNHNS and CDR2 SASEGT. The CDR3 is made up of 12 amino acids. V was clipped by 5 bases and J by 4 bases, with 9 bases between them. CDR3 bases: TGTGCCAGCAGTCCACCGAGTTACGAGCAGTACTTC. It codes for CASSPPSYEQYF.

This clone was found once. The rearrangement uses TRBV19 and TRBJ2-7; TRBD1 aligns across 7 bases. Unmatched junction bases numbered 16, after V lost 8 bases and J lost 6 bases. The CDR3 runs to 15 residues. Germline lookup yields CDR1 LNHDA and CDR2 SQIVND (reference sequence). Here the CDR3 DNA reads TGTGCCAGTCAAGCCCCGGCAGGGGGATCTTTCGAGCAGTACTTC. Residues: CASQAPAGGSFEQYF.

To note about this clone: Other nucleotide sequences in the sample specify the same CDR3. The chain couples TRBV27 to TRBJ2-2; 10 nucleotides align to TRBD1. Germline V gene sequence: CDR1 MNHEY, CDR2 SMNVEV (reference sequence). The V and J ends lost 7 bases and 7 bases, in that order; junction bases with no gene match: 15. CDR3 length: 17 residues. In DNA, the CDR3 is TGTGCCAGCAAGGGGAGCCCCGGGACAGGGGCGGGCGGGGAGCTGTTTTTT. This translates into CASKGSPGTGAGGELFF.

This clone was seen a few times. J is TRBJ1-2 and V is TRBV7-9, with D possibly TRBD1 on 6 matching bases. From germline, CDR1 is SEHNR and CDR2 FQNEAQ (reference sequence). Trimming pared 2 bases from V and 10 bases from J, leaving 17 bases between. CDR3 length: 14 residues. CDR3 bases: TGTGCCAGCAGCTTATTCCCGGACAGTCAGGACTACACCTTC. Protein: CASSLFPDSQDYTF.

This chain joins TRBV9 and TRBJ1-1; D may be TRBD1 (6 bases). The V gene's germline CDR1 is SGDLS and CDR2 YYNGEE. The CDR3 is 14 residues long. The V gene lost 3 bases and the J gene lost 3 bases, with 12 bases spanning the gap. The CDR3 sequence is CASSERGADTEAFF. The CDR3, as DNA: TGTGCCAGCAGCGAGAGGGGGGCGGACACTGAAGCTTTCTTT.

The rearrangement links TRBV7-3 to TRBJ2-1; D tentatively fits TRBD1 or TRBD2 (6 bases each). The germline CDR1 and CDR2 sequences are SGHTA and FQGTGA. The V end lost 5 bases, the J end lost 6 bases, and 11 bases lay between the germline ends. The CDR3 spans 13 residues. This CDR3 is CASSLQGGNEQFF. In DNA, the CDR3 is TGTGCCAGCAGCCTACAGGGAGGCAATGAGCAGTTCTTC.

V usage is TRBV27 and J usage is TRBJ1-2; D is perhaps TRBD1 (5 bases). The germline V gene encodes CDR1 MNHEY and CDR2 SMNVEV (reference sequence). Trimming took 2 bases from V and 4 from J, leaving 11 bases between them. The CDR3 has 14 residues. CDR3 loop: CASSLDQGSYGYTF. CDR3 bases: TGTGCCAGCAGTTTAGATCAGGGTAGCTATGGCTACACCTTC.

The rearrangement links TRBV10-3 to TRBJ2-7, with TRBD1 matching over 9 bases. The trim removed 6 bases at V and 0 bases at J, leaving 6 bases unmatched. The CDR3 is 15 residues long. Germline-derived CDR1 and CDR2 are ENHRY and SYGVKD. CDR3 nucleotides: TGTGCCATCAGCCGGGGACAGGGCAACTCCTACGAGCAGTACTTC. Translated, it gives CAISRGQGNSYEQYF.

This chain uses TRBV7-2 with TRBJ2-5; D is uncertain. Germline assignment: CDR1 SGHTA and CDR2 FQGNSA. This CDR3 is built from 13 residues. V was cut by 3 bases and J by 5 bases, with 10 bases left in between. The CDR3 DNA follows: TGTGCCAGCAGCTTGTGGGTTCTTGAGACCCAGTACTTC. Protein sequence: CASSLWVLETQYF.

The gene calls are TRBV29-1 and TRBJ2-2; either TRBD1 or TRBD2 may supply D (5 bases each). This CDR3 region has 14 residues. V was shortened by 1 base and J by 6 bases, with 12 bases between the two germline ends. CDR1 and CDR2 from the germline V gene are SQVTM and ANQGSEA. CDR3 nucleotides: TGCAGCGTTGAAGGTGTAGGGGACGCCGGGGAGCTGTTTTTT. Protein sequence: CSVEGVGDAGELFF.

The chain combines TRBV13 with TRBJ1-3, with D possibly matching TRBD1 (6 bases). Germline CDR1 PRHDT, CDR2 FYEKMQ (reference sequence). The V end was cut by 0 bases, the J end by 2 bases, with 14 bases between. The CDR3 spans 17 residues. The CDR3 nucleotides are TGTGCCAGCAGCTTAGGCCGGGTGGGGGCCCCTGGAAACACCATATATTTT. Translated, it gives CASSLGRVGAPGNTIYF.

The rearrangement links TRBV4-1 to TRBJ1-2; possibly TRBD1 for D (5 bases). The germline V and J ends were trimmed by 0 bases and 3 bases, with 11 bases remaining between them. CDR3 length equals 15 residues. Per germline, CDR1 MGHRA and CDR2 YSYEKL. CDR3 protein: CASSQDTGLDYGYTF. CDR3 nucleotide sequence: TGCGCCAGCAGCCAAGATACGGGGCTGGACTATGGCTACACCTTC.

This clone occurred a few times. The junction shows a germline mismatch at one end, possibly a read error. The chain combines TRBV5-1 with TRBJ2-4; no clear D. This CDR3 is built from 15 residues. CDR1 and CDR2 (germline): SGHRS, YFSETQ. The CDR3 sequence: CASSSVLIAKNIQYF. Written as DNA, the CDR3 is TGTGCCAGCAGCTCTGTCCTGATAGCCAAAAACATTCAGTACTTC.

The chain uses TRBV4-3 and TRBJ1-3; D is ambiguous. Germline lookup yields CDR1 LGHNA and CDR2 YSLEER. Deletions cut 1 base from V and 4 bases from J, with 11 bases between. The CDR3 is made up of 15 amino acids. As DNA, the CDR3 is TGCGCCAGCAGCCAAGTAACGGGCGGCGGAAACACCATATATTTT. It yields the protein CASSQVTGGGNTIYF.

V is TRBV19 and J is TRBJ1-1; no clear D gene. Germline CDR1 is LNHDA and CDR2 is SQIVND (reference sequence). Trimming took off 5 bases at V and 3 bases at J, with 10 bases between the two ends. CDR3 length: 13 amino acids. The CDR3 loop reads CASSPEGYTEAFF. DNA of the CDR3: TGTGCCAGTAGTCCCGAAGGTTACACTGAAGCTTTCTTT.

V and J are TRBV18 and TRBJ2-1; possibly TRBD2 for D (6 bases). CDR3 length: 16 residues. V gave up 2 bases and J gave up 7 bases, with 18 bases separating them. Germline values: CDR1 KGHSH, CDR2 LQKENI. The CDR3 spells CASSPIVRRGGNEQFF. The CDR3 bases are TGTGCCAGCTCACCAATTGTCAGGAGGGGCGGGAATGAGCAGTTCTTC. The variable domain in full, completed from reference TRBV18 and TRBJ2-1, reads NAGVMQNPRHLVRRRGQEARLRCSPMKGHSHVYWYRQLPEEGLKFMVYLQKENIIDESGMPKERFSAEFPKEGPSILRIQQVVRGDSAAYFCASSPIVRRGGNEQFFGPGTRLTVL.

DNA of the CDR3: TGTGCCTGGAGTGTGCAAGGGATCCCCTACAATGAGCAGTTCTTC. Its protein product is CAWSVQGIPYNEQFF. The rearrangement links TRBV30 to TRBJ2-1; no definite D call. The CDR3 runs 15 residues. Trimming shortened V by 0 bases and J by 2 bases, and 11 bases separated the two germline ends. The V gene's germline CDR1 is GTSNPN and CDR2 SVGIG (reference sequence).

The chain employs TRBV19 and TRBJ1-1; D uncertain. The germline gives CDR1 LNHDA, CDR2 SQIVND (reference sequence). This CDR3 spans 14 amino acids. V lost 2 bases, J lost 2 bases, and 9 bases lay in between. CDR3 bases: TGTGCCAGTAGTATATCGGATTTAAACACTGAAGCTTTCTTT. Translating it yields CASSISDLNTEAFF.

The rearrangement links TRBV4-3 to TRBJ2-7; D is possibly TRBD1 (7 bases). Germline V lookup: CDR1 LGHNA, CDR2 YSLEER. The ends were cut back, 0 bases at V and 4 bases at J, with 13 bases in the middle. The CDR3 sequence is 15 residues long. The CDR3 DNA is TGCGCCAGCAGCCAAGACCAGGGGGGCGGGTACGAGCAGTACTTC. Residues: CASSQDQGGGYEQYF.

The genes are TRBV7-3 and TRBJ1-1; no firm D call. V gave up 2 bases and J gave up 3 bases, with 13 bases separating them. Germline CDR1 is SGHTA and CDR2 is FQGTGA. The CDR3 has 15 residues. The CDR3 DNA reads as TGTGCCAGCAGCTTAGCTGGCGGCACCTACACTGAAGCTTTCTTT. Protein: CASSLAGGTYTEAFF.

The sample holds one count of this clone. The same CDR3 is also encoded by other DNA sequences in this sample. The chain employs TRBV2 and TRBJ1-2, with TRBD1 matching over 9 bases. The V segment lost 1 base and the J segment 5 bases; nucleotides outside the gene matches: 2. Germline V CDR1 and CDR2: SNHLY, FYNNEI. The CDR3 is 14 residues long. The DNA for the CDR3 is TGTGCCAGCAGTGAAGGGGGACAGGGTTATGGCTACACCTTC. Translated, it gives CASSEGGQGYGYTF.